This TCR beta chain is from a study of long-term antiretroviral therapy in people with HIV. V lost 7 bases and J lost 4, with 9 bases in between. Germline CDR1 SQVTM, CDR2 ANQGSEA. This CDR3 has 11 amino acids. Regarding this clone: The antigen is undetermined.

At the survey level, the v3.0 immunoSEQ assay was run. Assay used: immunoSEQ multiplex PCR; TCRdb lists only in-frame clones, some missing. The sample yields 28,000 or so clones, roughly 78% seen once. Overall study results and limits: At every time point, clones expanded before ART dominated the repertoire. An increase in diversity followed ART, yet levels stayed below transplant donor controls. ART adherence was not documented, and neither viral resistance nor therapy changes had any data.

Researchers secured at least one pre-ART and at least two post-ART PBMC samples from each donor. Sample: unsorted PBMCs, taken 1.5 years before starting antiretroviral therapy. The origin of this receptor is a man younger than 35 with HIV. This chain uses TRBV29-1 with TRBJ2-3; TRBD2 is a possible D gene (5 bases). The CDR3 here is CSAAGADTQYF. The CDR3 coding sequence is TGCAGCGCCGCCGGGGCAGATACGCAGTATTTT.